This TCR beta chain originates from a study of siplizumab effects on memory and regulatory T cells. Whole-study results and caveats: Siplizumab significantly lowered the alloreactive sequences that could be traced to unstimulated CD4+ memory cells. Treg origin accounted for an average of about 74% of mappable alloreactive CD4+ clones with siplizumab and under 30% in controls. The alloresponse seemed to draw substantially on naive T cells, which appeared more diverse than memory cells.

A few pairs of donors had their unstimulated naive, memory, effector memory and TEMRA subsets sequenced. This table comes from immunoSEQ multiplex PCR, and its TCRdb copy is limited to in-frame clones, with some not included. The sample carries approximately 94,000 clones, roughly 97% recorded once. Germline V CDR1 and CDR2: SGHTA, FQGTGA. V was clipped by 5 bases and J by 2 bases, with 10 bases between them. The CDR3 contains 14 residues. Notes on this clone: Its antigen is not identified.

Specimen: naive CD4+ T cells sorted from blood. The rearrangement links TRBV7-3 to TRBJ2-1, with TRBD1 as a possible D gene (6 bases). The source is a human donor in good health. The CDR3 sequence is CASSRTGTYNEQFF. In DNA form, the CDR3 reads TGTGCCAGCAGCCGAACAGGGACCTACAATGAGCAGTTCTTC. Looking up the rest from reference TRBV7-3 and TRBJ2-1 gives the full variable domain: GAGVSQTPSNKVTEKGKYVELRCDPISGHTALYWYRQSLGQGPEFLIYFQGTGAADDSGLPNDRFFAVRPEGSVSTLKIQRTERGDSAVYLCASSRTGTYNEQFFGPGTRLTVL.